This is a list of T cell receptor beta chains from one sample in a study of T cell responses to AZD1222 COVID-19 vaccine. TCRdb's table, derived via immunoSEQ multiplex PCR, lists solely in-frame clones and lacks some. The table records roughly 97,000 clones, about 89% of them present only once. Material: peripheral blood, obtained on day 0 of AZD1222 vaccination. Receptors were obtained from an adult in good health. The CDR3 runs from the conserved cysteine through the conserved F or W. D genes are given only for firm matches. Part of the rows lack a size; the others show once, few, many or a class for expanded clones.

j_call | clone_size | v_call | d_call | cdr3_length | cdr3_aa | cdr3_nt
TRBJ2-7 | few | TRBV28 | TRBD1 | 14 | CASSSGQRSYEQYF | TGTGCCAGCAGTTCGGGACAGCGCTCCTACGAGCAGTACTTC
TRBJ1-4 | NA | TRBV6-1 | NA | 15 | CASSERFGGEEKLFF | TGTGCCAGCAGTGAAAGATTCGGGGGCGAAGAAAAACTGTTTTTT
TRBJ1-1 | NA | TRBV7-7 | NA | 13 | CASSVDAGTEAFF | TGTGCCAGCAGCGTGGACGCAGGCACTGAAGCTTTCTTT
TRBJ2-1 | NA | TRBV9 | TRBD2 | 15 | CASSLSGTYYNEQFF | TGTGCCAGCAGCCTTAGCGGGACTTACTACAATGAGCAGTTCTTC
TRBJ1-2 | once | TRBV19 | TRBD1 | 17 | CASSRGSGTGGGYGYTF | TGTGCCAGTAGTCGCGGCTCCGGGACAGGGGGCGGCTATGGCTACACCTTC
TRBJ1-1 | NA | TRBV23-1 | TRBD1 | 14 | CASSPQGVNTEAFF | TGCGCCAGCAGCCCCCAGGGGGTAAACACTGAAGCTTTCTTT
TRBJ2-7 | once | TRBV7-2 | TRBD1 | 13 | CASRRAGDSEQYF | TGTGCCAGCAGGCGCGCAGGGGACAGCGAGCAGTACTTC
TRBJ2-7 | NA | TRBV6-5 | TRBD2 | 15 | CASSYTSGRIYEQYF | TGTGCCAGCAGTTACACTAGCGGGAGGATTTACGAGCAGTACTTC
TRBJ2-4 | few | TRBV6-2/TRBV6-3 | TRBD2 | 19 | CASSPSTGLAGLAKNIQYF | TGTGCCAGCAGTCCCTCAACAGGACTAGCGGGGTTAGCCAAAAACATTCAGTACTTC
TRBJ2-5 | NA | TRBV21-1 | NA | 15 | CASPFSGLAQETQYF | TGTGCCAGCCCCTTCTCCGGACTGGCCCAAGAGACCCAGTACTTC
TRBJ2-7 | NA | TRBV15 | NA | 14 | CATSGRTVDYEQYF | TGTGCCACCAGCGGAAGGACAGTAGACTACGAGCAGTACTTC
TRBJ1-3 | once | TRBV4-1 | NA | 14 | CASSRSGAGNTIYF | TGCGCCAGCAGCAGGTCGGGGGCTGGAAACACCATATATTTT
TRBJ1-2 | NA | TRBV7-9 | NA | 11 | CASSLTSGYTF | TGTGCCAGCAGCTTAACCAGTGGCTACACCTTC
TRBJ1-1 | NA | TRBV19 | TRBD1 | 14 | CASSIVPGGTEAFF | TGTGCCAGTAGTATAGTTCCAGGGGGGACTGAAGCTTTCTTT
TRBJ1-2 | NA | TRBV11-1 | NA | 13 | CASSLGVADGYTF | TGTGCCAGCAGCTTGGGGGTAGCCGATGGCTACACCTTC
TRBJ1-5 | NA | TRBV7-8 | TRBD1 | 15 | CASSVGTGVNQPQHF | TGTGCCAGCAGCGTAGGGACAGGAGTCAATCAGCCCCAGCATTTT
TRBJ1-3 | NA | TRBV30 | NA | 13 | CAWSQTPGNTIYF | TGTGCCTGGAGTCAAACCCCTGGAAACACCATATATTTT
TRBJ2-2 | NA | TRBV7-2 | NA | 14 | CASSRSGNTGELFF | TGTGCCAGCAGCCGGAGCGGGAACACCGGGGAGCTGTTTTTT
TRBJ1-2 | NA | TRBV18 | NA | 15 | CASSLLQQGNYGYTF | TGTGCCAGCTCACTGCTACAACAGGGAAACTATGGCTACACCTTC
TRBJ2-7 | NA | TRBV7-3 | TRBD1 | 15 | CASSLTGGGVYEQYF | TGTGCCAGCAGTCTCACAGGGGGCGGCGTATACGAGCAGTACTTC
TRBJ2-1 | NA | TRBV4-2 | NA | 17 | CASSQDAALRGGNEQFF | TGTGCCAGCAGCCAAGATGCGGCCCTCCGGGGCGGCAATGAGCAGTTCTTC
TRBJ2-5 | NA | TRBV4-1 | NA | 14 | CASSQVGGAETQYF | TGCGCCAGCAGCCAAGTCGGCGGGGCCGAGACCCAGTACTTC
TRBJ2-3 | once | TRBV28 | TRBD2 | 15 | CASSSTSGSTDTQYF | TGTGCCAGCAGTTCGACTAGCGGTAGCACAGATACGCAGTATTTT
TRBJ2-5 | NA | TRBV5-6 | NA | 14 | CASSRRQVWETQYF | TGTGCCAGCAGCCGCCGACAGGTTTGGGAGACCCAGTACTTC
TRBJ1-1 | once | TRBV19 | NA | 14 | CASSMEGMNTEAFF | TGTGCCAGTAGTATGGAGGGGATGAACACTGAAGCTTTCTTT
TRBJ2-1 | few | TRBV6-2/TRBV6-3 | NA | 20 | CASSYSPGTTPSSSYNEQFF | TGTGCCAGCAGTTACTCCCCGGGGACCACACCATCCAGCTCCTACAATGAGCAGTTCTTC
TRBJ2-1 | NA | TRBV7-2 | NA | 17 | CASSLKGVSAGVNEQFF | TGTGCCAGCAGCTTAAAGGGGGTCTCGGCGGGAGTGAATGAGCAGTTCTTC
TRBJ2-3 | once | TRBV28 | TRBD2 | 17 | CASSPLRTSGSTDTQYF | TGTGCCAGCAGTCCCCTCCGGACTAGCGGTAGCACAGATACGCAGTATTTT
TRBJ1-5 | NA | TRBV6-1 | NA | 17 | CASSETRGADSNQPQHF | TGTGCCAGCAGTGAAACCAGGGGCGCAGATAGCAATCAGCCCCAGCATTTT
TRBJ1-1 | NA | TRBV5-5 | TRBD1 | 13 | CASSFQGGTEAFF | TGTGCCAGCAGCTTCCAGGGGGGCACTGAAGCTTTCTTT
TRBJ2-1 | NA | TRBV14 | TRBD1 | 16 | CASRRMGQGASNEQFF | TGTGCCAGCAGGCGGATGGGACAGGGGGCGTCCAATGAGCAGTTCTTC
TRBJ2-5 | NA | TRBV7-3 | TRBD2 | 15 | CASSLQAGGMVTQYF | TGTGCCAGCAGCTTACAAGCGGGGGGAATGGTGACCCAGTACTTC
TRBJ2-3 | once | TRBV5-5 | TRBD2 | 15 | CASSGGTSGTDTQYF | TGTGCCAGCAGCGGGGGGACTAGCGGGACAGATACGCAGTATTTT
TRBJ1-4 | NA | TRBV6-5 | TRBD1 | 16 | CASSYDLRGGDEKLFF | TGTGCCAGCAGTTACGACCTCCGAGGGGGCGATGAAAAACTGTTTTTT
TRBJ2-5 | NA | TRBV7-2 | NA | 15 | CASSPAGILQETQYF | TGTGCCAGCTCACCTGCCGGGATACTCCAAGAGACCCAGTACTTC
TRBJ2-2 | NA | TRBV4-3 | TRBD2 | 15 | CASSRLAANTGELFF | TGCGCCAGCAGCCGCCTAGCGGCAAACACCGGGGAGCTGTTTTTT
TRBJ1-1 | NA | TRBV12-3/TRBV12-4 | NA | 13 | CASSSQVNTEAFF | TGTGCCAGCAGTTCGCAGGTGAACACTGAAGCTTTCTTT
TRBJ2-1 | NA | TRBV2 | TRBD1 | 11 | CASKEGQGQFF | TGTGCCAGCAAAGAGGGACAGGGACAGTTCTTC
TRBJ2-7 | NA | TRBV24-1 | TRBD1 | 18 | CATSDTTSGTGWSYEQYF | TGTGCCACCAGTGATACTACCTCCGGGACAGGGTGGTCCTACGAGCAGTACTTC
TRBJ1-5 | NA | TRBV2 | NA | 13 | CASSDEGGQPQHF | TGTGCCAGCAGTGATGAGGGGGGTCAGCCCCAGCATTTT
TRBJ1-5 | NA | TRBV11-2 | NA | 14 | CASSLTSRNQPQHF | TGTGCCAGCAGCTTGACAAGCCGCAATCAGCCCCAGCATTTT
TRBJ1-2 | NA | TRBV18 | NA | 16 | CASSPQGRLLNYGYTF | TGTGCCAGCTCACCACAGGGGCGGCTCCTTAACTATGGCTACACCTTC
TRBJ2-5 | once | TRBV4-1 | TRBD2 | 17 | CASSQGASGGAPETQYF | TGCGCCAGCAGCCAAGGCGCTAGCGGGGGGGCCCCGGAGACCCAGTACTTC
TRBJ2-7 | NA | TRBV18 | NA | 16 | CASSPPRDPSSYEQYF | TGTGCCAGCTCACCACCTCGGGATCCGAGCTCCTACGAGCAGTACTTC
TRBJ1-1 | NA | TRBV6-5 | NA | 13 | CASSSQAGTEAFF | TGTGCCAGCAGTTCACAGGCTGGCACTGAAGCTTTCTTT
TRBJ1-4 | once | TRBV5-1 | TRBD1 | 15 | CASSLAGGVNEKLFF | TGCGCCAGCAGCTTAGCAGGGGGGGTGAATGAAAAACTGTTTTTT
TRBJ2-5 | once | TRBV24-1 | TRBD2 | 15 | CATSGASGGQETQYF | TGTGCCACCAGTGGGGCTAGCGGGGGGCAAGAGACCCAGTACTTC
TRBJ2-7 | NA | TRBV11-3 | NA | 14 | CASSLGSSSYEQYF | TGTGCCAGCAGCTTAGGCAGTAGCTCCTACGAGCAGTACTTC
TRBJ2-7 | NA | TRBV3-1/TRBV3-2 | TRBD2 | 14 | CASSRGTSGYEQYF | TGTGCCAGCAGCCGCGGGACTAGCGGGTACGAGCAGTACTTC
TRBJ2-3 | NA | TRBV7-8 | TRBD2 | 17 | CASSLQLAGGGADTQYF | TGTGCCAGCAGCTTACAACTAGCGGGGGGCGGCGCAGATACGCAGTATTTT
TRBJ1-3 | NA | TRBV6-2/TRBV6-3 | TRBD1 | 14 | CASSSGGPGNTIYF | TGTGCCAGCAGTTCAGGGGGGCCTGGAAACACCATATATTTT
TRBJ2-7 | NA | TRBV6-5 | TRBD2 | 16 | CASSFRGAGEGNEQYF | TGTGCCAGCAGTTTCCGCGGGGCGGGAGAGGGGAACGAGCAGTACTTC
TRBJ2-3 | NA | TRBV5-1 | NA | 17 | CASSLARATSSTDTQYF | TGCGCCAGCAGCTTGGCCAGGGCCACTTCTAGCACAGATACGCAGTATTTT
TRBJ2-7 | NA | TRBV27 | TRBD1 | 16 | CASSLGGDRVFYEQYF | TGTGCCAGCAGTTTAGGAGGGGACAGGGTTTTCTACGAGCAGTACTTC
TRBJ1-2 | NA | TRBV25-1 | TRBD1 | 15 | CASLPRGQGASGYTF | TGTGCCAGCCTCCCAAGGGGGCAGGGGGCTTCCGGCTACACCTTC
TRBJ1-1 | NA | TRBV28 | NA | 12 | CASSKTGTEAFF | TGTGCCAGCAGTAAGACTGGCACTGAAGCTTTCTTT
TRBJ1-6 | NA | TRBV7-2 | NA | 12 | CASSFYNSPLHF | TGTGCCAGCAGCTTCTATAATTCACCCCTCCACTTT